The 20 T cell receptor beta chains presented below share a single source sample, sequenced in a study of blood T cells in healthy people across ages. It was with a sample-barcoded 5' primer and a J-beta primer mix that a second PCR of roughly 7 to 12 cycles was run. TCRdb passed the 5' RACE reads through MiXCR, listing each CDR3 protein once. The profile shows 700,000 to 900,000 distinct CDR3 sequences, 53% of them singletons. The sequencing input was blood. The receptors originated from an elderly man in good health.

Comment on this clonotype: A clone one base away is much larger, so this may be a read error. The chain uses TRBV20-1 and TRBJ2-1, with 7 bases identical to TRBD2. The junction had 6 bases not matched to a gene; V was cut back by 0 bases and J by 4 bases. The CDR3 totals 15 residues. The germline CDR1 and CDR2 sequences are DFQATT and SNEGSKA (reference sequence). DNA of the CDR3: TGCAGTGCTAGAGAGGTGGCGGGAGTTTACAATGAGCAGTTCTTC. Translating gives CSAREVAGVYNEQFF.

Comments on this clonotype: One junction end does not reproduce the germline sequence, and a read error may be involved. This chain links TRBV14 with TRBJ2-7, with 7 bases identical to TRBD2. The J call may be mistaken, given a closer DNA end match to TRBJ2-5. Looked up from germline, CDR1 is SGHDN and CDR2 is FVKESK. The CDR3 spans 13 residues. CDR3 DNA sequence: TGTGCCAGCAGTCAAGCGGGGAGCGAGACCCAGTACTTC. Protein product: CASSQAGSETQYF.

This chain links TRBV12-3 or TRBV12-4 with TRBJ2-3; D gene ambiguous. V was clipped by 0 bases and J by 14 bases, with 15 bases between them. The CDR3 totals 13 residues. CDR3: CASSLAGNRYAYF. Here the CDR3 DNA reads TGTGCCAGCAGTTTAGCGGGGAACAGATACGCGTATTTT.

This clonotype was seen more than once but under ten times. This chain links TRBV6-6 with TRBJ2-7, with D perhaps matching TRBD2 (6 bases). Per germline, CDR1 MNHNY and CDR2 SVGAGI (reference sequence). This CDR3 is 15 amino acids long. Deletions cut 4 bases from V and 2 bases from J, with 15 bases between. Written as DNA, the CDR3 is TGTGCCAGCAGTTCTCAAGCGGGCGGAACCTACGAGCAGTACTTC. Translation: CASSSQAGGTYEQYF.

This clonotype has just a few counts. The rearrangement links TRBV27 to TRBJ1-2, with 9 nucleotides matching TRBD1. The CDR3 runs 14 residues. J was trimmed by 3 bases and V by 3 bases; bases with no gene match: 2. Looked up from germline, CDR1 is MNHEY and CDR2 is SMNVEV (reference sequence). The CDR3 region is CASSFGQGHYGYTF. The CDR3 nucleotides are TGTGCCAGCAGTTTCGGACAGGGGCACTATGGCTACACCTTC.

The chain links TRBV5-1 to TRBJ2-3; TRBD2 matches 8 bases. Germline lookup yields CDR1 SGHRS and CDR2 YFSETQ. Trimming took 5 bases from V and 2 from J; bases not matched to a gene: 4. CDR3 length equals 14 residues. The CDR3 region is CASSTSGPTDTQYF. In DNA, the CDR3 is TGCGCCAGCAGTACTAGCGGTCCCACAGATACGCAGTATTTT.

The chain links TRBV1 to TRBJ1-2. TRBV1 is termed a pseudogene. The CDR3 is 15 amino acids. For the CDR3, the DNA is TGCACCAGCAGCCGGAACGGGGAGGTGGGTCTTGGCTACACCTTC. It codes for CTSSRNGEVGLGYTF.

The genes are TRBV5-4 and TRBJ2-4; tentative D call: TRBD1 (6 bases). Germline CDR1 reads SGHNT; CDR2 reads YYREEE (reference sequence). CDR3 length: 16 amino acids. V lost 2 bases, J lost 2 bases, and 14 bases lay in between. This CDR3 reads CASSLEGHGPKNIQYF. The CDR3 coding sequence is TGTGCCAGCAGCTTAGAGGGACATGGGCCCAAAAACATTCAGTACTTC.

The chain is built from TRBV12-3 or TRBV12-4 and TRBJ1-6; D is undetermined. V gave up 6 bases and J gave up 7 bases, with 13 bases separating them. The CDR3 has 14 residues. The CDR3, as DNA: TGTGCCAGCAGGTTCGGCAGGCGGAATTCACCCCTCCACTTT. Protein: CASRFGRRNSPLHF.

The rearrangement joins TRBV28 to TRBJ2-1, with 8 bases identical to TRBD1. With V trimmed by 5 bases and J by 12 bases, 3 bases remained unmatched. Germline V gene lookup returns CDR1 MDHEN and CDR2 SYDVKM. The CDR3 is 11 residues long. In nucleotides, the CDR3 is TGTGCCAGCAGTGGACAGGGAGTGCAGTTCTTC. Translated, it gives CASSGQGVQFF.

Only a few counts were recorded for this clonotype. CDR3 loop: CASMGVDRGSFETQYF. CDR3 bases: TGTGCCAGCATGGGAGTCGACAGGGGGTCTTTTGAGACCCAGTACTTC. This chain joins TRBV6-5 and TRBJ2-5; 9 bases are a match to TRBD1. Unmatched junction bases numbered 14, after V lost 7 bases and J lost 5 bases. Germline-derived CDR1 and CDR2 are MNHEY and SVGAGI. The CDR3 is 16 residues long.

This clonotype was observed a handful of times. V is TRBV3-1 and J is TRBJ1-2; D gene uncertain. This CDR3 spans 14 amino acids. Trimming left V 1 base short and J 0 bases short, with 6 bases between. Germline-derived CDR1 and CDR2 are LGHDT and YNNKEL (reference sequence). Written as DNA, the CDR3 is TGTGCCAGCAGCCAAGGGGGAGCTAACTATGGCTACACCTTC. As protein: CASSQGGANYGYTF. The variable domain in full, completed from reference TRBV3-1 and TRBJ1-2, reads DTAVSQTPKYLVTQMGNDKSIKCEQNLGHDTMYWYKQDSKKFLKIMFSYNNKELIINETVPNRFSPKSPDKAHLNLHINSLELGDSAVYFCASSQGGANYGYTFGSGTRLTVV.

The J gene is TRBJ2-1, the V gene TRBV20-1, with a weak D call TRBD2 (5 bases). V was cut by 1 base and J by 5 bases, with 18 bases left in between. Germline-derived CDR1 and CDR2 are DFQATT and SNEGSKA (reference sequence). This CDR3 has 16 residues. DNA for the CDR3: TGCAGTGCTAGAGGAGATGAGCGGAGCCCTAACAATGAGCAGTTCTTC. Its protein product is CSARGDERSPNNEQFF.

This clonotype appeared once. Here the CDR3 reads CSVEGGQGAYNEQYF. The DNA of the CDR3 is TGCAGCGTTGAAGGGGGGCAAGGAGCCTACAATGAGCAGTACTTC. The gene calls are TRBV29-1 and TRBJ2-1; D is perhaps TRBD1 (6 bases). The J call may be in error: the DNA end matches TRBJ2-7 better. CDR1 SQVTM and CDR2 ANQGSEA come from the germline V gene. The CDR3 spans 15 residues.

The chain has TRBV5-6 and TRBJ2-7, with 10 bases that match TRBD2. This CDR3 is built from 16 residues. Losses at the gene ends were 3 bases for V and 8 bases for J; bases not matched to a gene: 14. Germline CDR1 and CDR2: SGHDT and YYEEEE. In nucleotides, the CDR3 is TGTGCCAGCAGCTCCATAACTAGCGGGACCCTATTCAAGCAGTACTTC. It encodes CASSSITSGTLFKQYF.

This clonotype came up a few times. The chain has TRBV2 and TRBJ2-1; either TRBD1 or TRBD2 may supply D (6 bases each). The CDR3 sequence is 18 residues long. The V end lost 7 bases, the J end lost 2 bases, and 24 bases lay between the germline ends. Germline V gene lookup returns CDR1 SNHLY and CDR2 FYNNEI. CDR3 DNA sequence: TGTGCCAGCACATCTACAGGGTCCCCCTTAGCGGCCTACAATGAGCAGTTCTTC. This codes for CASTSTGSPLAAYNEQFF.

The chain's CDR3 is CSTPAERGYEQYF. The CDR3 nucleotides are TGCAGTACTCCGGCGGAGCGGGGCTACGAGCAGTACTTC. V and J are TRBV20-1 and TRBJ2-4; TRBD2 matches at 7 bases. The last part of the DNA fits TRBJ2-7 better; the J call may be wrong. Germline V gene data show CDR1 as DFQATT and CDR2 as SNEGSKA (reference sequence). The CDR3 loop spans 13 amino acids.

V gene TRBV7-2 combines with J gene TRBJ2-3; 12 nucleotides align to TRBD2. Germline assignment: CDR1 SGHTA and CDR2 FQGNSA. The CDR3 covers 18 residues. With V trimmed by 5 bases and J by 14 bases, 23 bases remained unmatched. CDR3 residues: CASSTRTSGTLTGRYAYF. CDR3 DNA sequence: TGTGCCAGCAGCACGAGGACTAGCGGGACCTTGACAGGGAGATACGCGTATTTT.

This clonotype appeared a few times. The V call is TRBV29-1, the J call TRBJ2-7, with unresolved D. The V and J ends lost 1 base and 0 bases respectively, with 10 bases between them. This CDR3 spans 14 amino acids. Germline CDR1 reads SQVTM; CDR2 reads ANQGSEA. In DNA form, the CDR3 reads TGCAGCGTTGAAGGGACCCGGAGCTCCTACGAGCAGTACTTC. Protein sequence: CSVEGTRSSYEQYF.

In this sample, this clonotype turned up many times. V is TRBV28 and J is TRBJ2-2, with 9 bases that match TRBD2. This CDR3 is 15 amino acids long. Trimming at V came to 7 bases and at J to 4 bases, leaving 7 bases not matched to a gene. Germline loops: CDR1 MDHEN, CDR2 SYDVKM. The CDR3 protein is CASTVSGRGTGELFF. Written as DNA, the CDR3 is TGTGCCAGCACCGTTAGCGGGAGAGGCACCGGGGAGCTGTTTTTT.